Given below is one TCR beta chain in context. Antigen: not known. The V gene's germline CDR1 is KGHSH and CDR2 LQKENI. The CDR3 covers 16 residues. The V and J ends lost 6 bases and 4 bases, in that order; junction bases with no gene match: 8. Assay used: immunoSEQ multiplex PCR; TCRdb lists only in-frame clones, some missing. The profile shows 120,000 to 150,000 clones, roughly 83% of them singletons. These data originate in a study of radiation and T cells in renal cell carcinoma. Study in general: Nephrectomy followed 15 Gy stereotactic body radiation by 4 weeks. Study-wide findings and caveats: From baseline, blood top tumor clonotypes peaked at 2 weeks post-radiation. Baseline intratumoral clonotype presence is unknown without pretreatment biopsies.

Time point specified: baseline pretreatment blood. Stated treatment: 15 Gy SBRT to primary tumor, nephrectomy 4 weeks later. This renal cell carcinoma was of the clear cell type. This clonotype was sampled from a woman aged 45-65 years with renal cell carcinoma. Sequenced here: blood, sampled from a patient whose treatment included radiotherapy and nephrectomy. This chain joins TRBV18 and TRBJ2-6; 8 bases match TRBD2. The CDR3 DNA reads TGTGCCAGCTCTGATAGCGGGGCGCTGGGGGCCAACGTCCTGACTTTC. Its protein is CASSDSGALGANVLTF.